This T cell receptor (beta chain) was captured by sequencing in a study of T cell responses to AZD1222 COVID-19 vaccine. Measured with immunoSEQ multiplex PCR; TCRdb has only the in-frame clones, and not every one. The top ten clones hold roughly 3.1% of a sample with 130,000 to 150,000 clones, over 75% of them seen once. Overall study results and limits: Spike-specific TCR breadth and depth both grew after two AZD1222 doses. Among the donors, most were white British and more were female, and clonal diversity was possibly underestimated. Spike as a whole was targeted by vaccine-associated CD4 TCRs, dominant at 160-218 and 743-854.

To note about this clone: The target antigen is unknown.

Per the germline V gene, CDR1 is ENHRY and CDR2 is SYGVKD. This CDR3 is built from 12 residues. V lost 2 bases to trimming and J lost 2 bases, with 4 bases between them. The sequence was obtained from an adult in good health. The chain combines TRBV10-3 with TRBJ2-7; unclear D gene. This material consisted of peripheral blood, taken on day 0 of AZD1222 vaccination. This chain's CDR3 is CAISEGPYEQYF. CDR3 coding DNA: TGTGCCATCAGTGAGGGCCCCTACGAGCAGTACTTC.